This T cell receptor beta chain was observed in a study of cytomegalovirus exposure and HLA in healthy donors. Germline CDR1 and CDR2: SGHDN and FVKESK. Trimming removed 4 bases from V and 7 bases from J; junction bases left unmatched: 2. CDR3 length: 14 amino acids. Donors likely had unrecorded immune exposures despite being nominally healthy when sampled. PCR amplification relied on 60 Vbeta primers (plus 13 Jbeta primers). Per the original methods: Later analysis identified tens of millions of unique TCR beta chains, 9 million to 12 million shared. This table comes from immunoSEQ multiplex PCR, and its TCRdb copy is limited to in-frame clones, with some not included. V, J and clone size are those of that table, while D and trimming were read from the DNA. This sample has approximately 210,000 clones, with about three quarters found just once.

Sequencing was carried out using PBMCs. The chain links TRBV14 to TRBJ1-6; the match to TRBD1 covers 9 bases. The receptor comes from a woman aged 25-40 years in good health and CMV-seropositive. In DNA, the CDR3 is TGTGCCAGCAGCCTGGACAGGGGAAATTCACCCCTCCACTTT. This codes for CASSLDRGNSPLHF.